The following is a TCR beta chain sequence with its context. The antigen is not known. This record belongs to a study of T-cell memory formation after mild COVID-19. Study overall: Across donors, TCR clusters were largely donor specific. Points from the study as a whole: The pre-infection memory compartment contained some responding clones, suggesting cross-reactive memory joined. Mainly in CM and EM were contracting CD4+ clones; CD8+ were in EMRA.

Barcoded TCR alpha and TCR beta cDNA libraries with UMIs came from 5'RACE using constant-segment primers. Using its own MiXCR run on the 5' RACE reads, TCRdb lists one record per CDR3 protein. Of approximately 270,000 distinct CDR3 sequences in the sample, 15% to 20% are singletons; the top ten hold 23%. Trimming pared 3 bases from V and 5 bases from J, leaving 13 bases between. The CDR3 runs 14 residues. J is TRBJ1-1 and V is TRBV12-3 or TRBV12-4; D might be TRBD1 (6 bases). The specimen was PBMCs or a T cell subset sorted from them (not recorded which). This receptor was taken from a man aged 18 to 30 who had mild COVID-19 (a few samples of this study predate the infection). Cell type and time point are not known. DNA for the CDR3: TGTGCCAGCAGTTTTCAGGGGTGGTTTACTGAAGCTTTCTTT. Translated, it gives CASSFQGWFTEAFF.